This section outlines one T cell receptor (beta chain) sequence together with its context. This record comes from a study of blood T cell repertoires in COVID-19. CDR1 SGDLS and CDR2 YYNGEE come from the germline V gene. V trimming: 1 base; J trimming: 2 bases; junction bases outside the gene matches: 11. The CDR3 totals 17 residues. The assay was immunoSEQ multiplex PCR, and TCRdb's table has in-frame clones only and misses some. This sample has about 260,000 clones, with roughly 84% found just once. The sequenced material came from peripheral blood. This sequence originates from a man aged 55 to 70 with acute or convalescent COVID-19. The J gene is TRBJ2-7, the V gene TRBV9, with 8 nucleotides matching TRBD1. The CDR3 loop reads CASSVYRRGQGTYEQYF. As DNA, the CDR3 is TGTGCCAGCAGCGTATACCGCCGAGGACAGGGTACCTACGAGCAGTACTTC.